These 27 T cell receptor beta chains share one sample of origin, sequenced in a study of HIV-infected patients and healthy controls (dated by TCRdb to the mid-2010s). Library method: 5' RACE. Sequencing instrument: Illumina MiSeq. TCRdb took the public reads, trimmed them with fastp at Q25, ran MiXCR for clone calling and kept in-frame beta chains. Identical CDR3 protein sequences are pooled into one entry, listed with their most common genes and DNA. Within this sample are almost 65,000 distinct CDR3 sequences, with 15% to 20% of them counted one time only. 1.4% to 1.5% of the sample is held by the ten biggest clonotypes. The sequencing sample was made of CD4+ T cells from blood. The origin of the receptors is a human donor in good health.

As regards this clonotype: A much larger clone lies one base from this, so it may be a read error. The chain is built from TRBV7-3 and TRBJ2-3, with TRBD2 as a possible D gene (6 bases). The V and J ends lost 5 bases and 4 bases respectively, with 13 bases between them. This CDR3 comprises 14 residues. The V gene's germline CDR1 is SGHTA and CDR2 FQGTGA. This chain's CDR3 is CASSPRLGADTQYF. The CDR3 region has the DNA TGTGCCAGCAGCCCCAGACTAGGGGCAGATACGCAGTATTTT.

A few counts support this clonotype. DNA for the CDR3: TGCAGTGCGCAGAGGGGGAGCGAAGCTTTCTTT. This codes for CSAQRGSEAFF. The chain carries TRBV20-1 and TRBJ1-1; tentative D call: TRBD1 (6 bases). The CDR3 is made up of 11 amino acids. The germline CDR1 and CDR2 sequences are DFQATT and SNEGSKA (reference sequence). V gave up 6 bases and J gave up 8 bases, with 13 bases separating them.

As DNA, the CDR3 is TGTGCCAGTAGTATACTAGGGGACGGACGGGAAGTTTCCAATGAGCAGTTCTTC. Translating it yields CASSILGDGREVSNEQFF. The chain links TRBV19 to TRBJ2-1; D tentatively reads TRBD1 or TRBD2 (5 bases each). This CDR3 comprises 18 residues. Germline CDR1 LNHDA, CDR2 SQIVND (reference sequence). V was pared by 2 bases and J by 6 bases, with 23 bases between.

This chain joins TRBV11-3 and TRBJ2-3; D gene ambiguous. Germline lookup yields CDR1 SGHNT and CDR2 YENEEA. The CDR3 is 13 amino acids. V lost 5 bases and J 4 bases, leaving 10 bases between the germline ends. The CDR3: CASSQGFADTQYF. CDR3 bases: TGTGCCAGCAGCCAAGGGTTCGCAGATACGCAGTATTTT.

This clonotype was counted at least ten times. The rearrangement joins TRBV5-1 to TRBJ1-5; D is possibly TRBD1 (6 bases). CDR1 SGHRS and CDR2 YFSETQ come from the germline V gene. The CDR3 covers 15 residues. V shed 2 bases and J shed 4 bases, with 13 bases lying between them. In DNA form, the CDR3 reads TGCGCCAGCAGCTTTACGGACAGTTTGAATCAGCCCCAGCATTTT. Translating it yields CASSFTDSLNQPQHF.

This clonotype was seen at least ten times. The chain is built from TRBV10-3 and TRBJ1-1; TRBD1 aligns across 10 bases. Germline CDR1 ENHRY, CDR2 SYGVKD. There are 14 residues in the CDR3. Germline trimming cut 6 bases from V and 1 base from J; bases unmatched to any gene: 2. CDR3 loop: CAIRGQGENTEAFF. The CDR3 DNA follows: TGTGCCATCAGAGGACAGGGGGAGAACACTGAAGCTTTCTTT.

This clonotype showed up many times. This chain uses TRBV21-1 with TRBJ2-5; TRBD1 is taken as the D call from the table, unchecked against the DNA. TRBV21-1 is recorded as a pseudogene. The length of the CDR3 is 19 residues. The CDR3 here is CASSEEQGAQVIGSETQYF. The CDR3 DNA sequence: TGTGCCAGCAGCGAAGAACAGGGGGCGCAAGTGATTGGGTCAGAGACCCAGTACTTC.

This clonotype has ten or more counts. Here the CDR3 DNA reads TGCGCCAGCAGTGAGCCAGCGGTCAAAGCAGATACGCAGTATTTT. Translating it yields CASSEPAVKADTQYF. The chain couples TRBV10-2 to TRBJ2-3; possible D gene TRBD2, 5 bases. Germline V lookup: CDR1 WSHSY, CDR2 SAAADI. The CDR3 totals 15 residues. The V gene lost 2 bases and the J gene lost 4 bases, with 13 bases spanning the gap.

J is TRBJ1-2 and V is TRBV7-3; TRBD1 matches at 9 bases. CDR3 length: 14 residues. The V and J ends lost 3 bases and 2 bases, in that order; junction bases with no gene match: 1. Germline V gives CDR1 SGHTA, CDR2 FQGTGA. The DNA for the CDR3 is TGTGCCAGCAGCTTTGGACAGGGGAACTATGGCTACACCTTC. This encodes CASSFGQGNYGYTF. The whole variable domain, filled in from reference TRBV7-3 and TRBJ1-2, reads GAGVSQTPSNKVTEKGKYVELRCDPISGHTALYWYRQSLGQGPEFLIYFQGTGAADDSGLPNDRFFAVRPEGSVSTLKIQRTERGDSAVYLCASSFGQGNYGYTFGSGTRLTVV.

This clonotype has more than one count but fewer than ten. The chain joins TRBV14 to TRBJ1-2; D may be TRBD1 (5 bases). This CDR3 region has 15 residues. The germline gives CDR1 SGHDN, CDR2 FVKESK. V lost 2 bases, J lost 7 bases, and 17 bases lay in between. The CDR3 protein is CASSQQTGTVFGYTF. The DNA for the CDR3 is TGTGCCAGCAGCCAACAAACCGGGACCGTCTTTGGCTACACCTTC. Variable domain in full (rest from reference TRBV14 and TRBJ1-2): EAGVTQFPSHSVIEKGQTVTLRCDPISGHDNLYWYRRVMGKEIKFLLHFVKESKQDESGMPNNRFLAERTGGTYSTLKVQPAELEDSGVYFCASSQQTGTVFGYTFGSGTRLTVV.

This clonotype was counted at least ten times. The V call is TRBV6-5, the J call TRBJ2-6; the D is unclear. Germline CDR1 is MNHEY and CDR2 is SVGAGI. Trimming stripped 0 bases from V and 0 bases from J, with 3 bases between. The CDR3 is 15 residues long. CDR3 sequence reads: CASSYSLSGANVLTF. The DNA for the CDR3 is TGTGCCAGCAGTTACTCCCTCTCTGGGGCCAACGTCCTGACTTTC.

The gene calls are TRBV7-2 and TRBJ2-1; 12 positions match TRBD2. There are 17 residues in the CDR3. Unmatched junction bases numbered 9, after V lost 5 bases and J lost 4 bases. The germline gives CDR1 SGHTA, CDR2 FQGNSA. The DNA for the CDR3 is TGTGCCAGCAGCCGTGGTCGGGGGACTAGCGGGTACAATGAGCAGTTCTTC. It yields the protein CASSRGRGTSGYNEQFF. Supplemented by reference TRBV7-2 and TRBJ2-1, the full variable domain reads GAGVSQSPSNKVTEKGKDVELRCDPISGHTALYWYRQSLGQGLEFLIYFQGNSAPDKSGLPSDRFSAERTGGSVSTLTIQRTQQEDSAVYLCASSRGRGTSGYNEQFFGPGTRLTVL.

This clonotype was observed a handful of times. This chain connects TRBV7-2 to TRBJ1-1, with 8 bases aligning to TRBD1. The CDR3 has 17 amino acids. J was trimmed by 5 bases and V by 5 bases; bases with no gene match: 16. Germline assignment: CDR1 SGHTA and CDR2 FQGNSA. The CDR3 region has the DNA TGTGCCAGCAGCCCCACTGGGGTGGACAGGGCATATACTGAAGCTTTCTTT. Its translation: CASSPTGVDRAYTEAFF.

This clonotype was detected once. With a much larger clone just one base away, this may be a read error. Given the absence of the conserved phenylalanine or tryptophan at the CDR3 end, a read error is likely. This chain uses TRBV7-2 with TRBJ1-1; D remains ambiguous. Germline loops: CDR1 SGHTA, CDR2 FQGNSA. The CDR3 spans 14 residues. V lost 5 bases to trimming and J lost 1 base, with 11 bases between them. The CDR3 sequence is CASSLRPTNTEAFL. The CDR3, as DNA: TGTGCCAGCAGCCTGCGACCTACGAACACTGAAGCTTTCCTT.

The rearrangement joins TRBV20-1 to TRBJ2-1; 7 bases are a match to TRBD2. CDR3 size: 15 residues. CDR1 is DFQATT, CDR2 SNEGSKA, per germline (reference sequence). The trim removed 4 bases at V and 7 bases at J, leaving 13 bases unmatched. This CDR3 is CSATASEAGVNEQFF. The CDR3 nucleotides are TGCAGTGCTACCGCCTCCGAGGCGGGAGTTAATGAGCAGTTCTTC.

This clonotype was detected many times. The V call is TRBV7-8, the J call TRBJ1-6; possible D gene TRBD1, 5 bases. The CDR3 totals 14 residues. V lost 2 bases and J lost 6, with 8 bases in between. Germline CDR1 and CDR2: SGHVS and FQNEAQ. The chain's CDR3 is CASSLSDSNSPLHF. In nucleotides, the CDR3 is TGTGCCAGCAGCTTATCCGACAGTAATTCACCCCTCCACTTT.

The chain couples TRBV5-1 to TRBJ2-2, with D hard to call. CDR3 length equals 13 residues. The ends were cut back, 4 bases at V and 3 bases at J, with 7 bases in the middle. Germline V gene sequence: CDR1 SGHRS, CDR2 YFSETQ. CDR3 region: CASSPQDTGELFF. CDR3 nucleotides: TGCGCCAGCAGCCCCCAAGACACCGGGGAGCTGTTTTTT.

V usage is TRBV5-1 and J usage is TRBJ2-3; 7 bases fit TRBD1. After removal of 0 bases from V and 2 bases from J, the junction contained 9 bases not matched to a gene. From germline, CDR1 is SGHRS and CDR2 YFSETQ. The length of the CDR3 is 17 residues. The CDR3 loop is CASSLASRGIHTDTQYF. In DNA, the CDR3 is TGCGCCAGCAGCTTGGCCTCCAGGGGGATCCACACAGATACGCAGTATTTT.

The gene calls are TRBV18 and TRBJ2-1; D perhaps matches TRBD2 (6 bases). The CDR3 length is 17 residues. Deletions cut 3 bases from V and 5 bases from J, with 20 bases between. Germline V gene lookup returns CDR1 KGHSH and CDR2 LQKENI. CDR3 residues: CASSPQAGLRRHNEQFF. The CDR3 DNA is TGTGCCAGCTCACCTCAGGCGGGACTTCGGAGACACAATGAGCAGTTCTTC.

This chain uses TRBV4-2 with TRBJ1-4; D is possibly TRBD1 (6 bases). This CDR3 is 12 amino acids long. Between the trimmed V and J ends, which lost 1 base and 16 bases, there was a span of 13 bases. The germline gives CDR1 LGHNA, CDR2 YNFKEQ. This CDR3 is CASSQGGGLRFF. The CDR3 bases are TGTGCCAGCAGCCAAGGGGGGGGCCTTCGGTTTTTT.

This clonotype was detected many times. The chain joins TRBV6-6 to TRBJ2-1; the D gene is possibly TRBD1 (6 bases). The CDR3 has 16 amino acids. V gave up 0 bases and J gave up 8 bases, with 17 bases separating them. Germline CDR1 MNHNY, CDR2 SVGAGI (reference sequence). The chain's CDR3 is CASSYSGRGKWDEQFF. CDR3 bases: TGTGCCAGCAGTTACTCCGGCAGGGGAAAGTGGGATGAGCAGTTCTTC.

At least ten counts were recorded for this clonotype. The chain combines TRBV29-1 with TRBJ2-5; 7 bases match TRBD1. Germline values: CDR1 SQVTM, CDR2 ANQGSEA. The length of the CDR3 is 13 residues. V was pared by 5 bases and J by 2 bases, with 5 bases of the junction left unmatched. The CDR3 nucleotides are TGCAGCGTTCTAAGGGGGCTTCAAGAGACCCAGTACTTC. It translates to CSVLRGLQETQYF. Drawing the rest from reference TRBV29-1 and TRBJ2-5, the complete variable domain is SAVISQKPSRDICQRGTSLTIQCQVDSQVTMMFWYRQQPGQSLTLIATANQGSEATYESGFVIDKFPISRPNLTFSTLTVSNMSPEDSSIYLCSVLRGLQETQYFGPGTRLLVL.

This clonotype showed up just a few times. V usage is TRBV12-3 or TRBV12-4 and J usage is TRBJ2-6; D might be TRBD1 (6 bases). CDR3 length: 15 amino acids. V dropped 3 bases and J dropped 4 bases, with 10 bases sitting between them. The CDR3 sequence is CASSLRGSGANVLTF. Here the CDR3 DNA reads TGTGCCAGCAGTTTGAGGGGGTCCGGGGCCAACGTCCTGACTTTC.

This clonotype was recorded many times. V is TRBV20-1 and J is TRBJ1-1; D is unclear. CDR1 is DFQATT and CDR2 is SNEGSKA in the germline V gene (reference sequence). This CDR3 spans 13 amino acids. V gave up 8 bases and J gave up 1 base, with 14 bases separating them. CDR3 in amino acids: CSPFSSQNTEAFF. CDR3 coding DNA: TGCAGTCCCTTTAGCAGCCAGAACACTGAAGCTTTCTTT.

A few counts support this clonotype. The chain carries TRBV12-5 and TRBJ1-1, with D unclear. Looked up from germline, CDR1 is LGHNT and CDR2 is FRNRAP. V was clipped by 3 bases and J by 1 base, with 6 bases between them. CDR3 length: 13 amino acids. The CDR3 protein is CASGFSGNTEAFF. Here the CDR3 DNA reads TGTGCTAGTGGTTTTTCAGGGAACACTGAAGCTTTCTTT.

This clonotype appeared a few times. The chain employs TRBV29-1 and TRBJ1-2; D remains unclear. The germline V gene encodes CDR1 SQVTM and CDR2 ANQGSEA. V was pared by 5 bases and J by 6 bases, with 16 bases between. This CDR3 is 13 amino acids long. The CDR3 DNA sequence: TGCAGCGTTCCTCCTGGAGGGTCTCATGGCTACACCTTC. This translates into CSVPPGGSHGYTF.

This clonotype was detected only a few times. The chain links TRBV29-1 to TRBJ1-5, with D perhaps matching TRBD1 (5 bases). This CDR3 is built from 13 residues. Germline V gene lookup returns CDR1 SQVTM and CDR2 ANQGSEA. V lost 6 bases and J lost 5, with 14 bases in between. The CDR3 protein is CSVGGARDQPQHF. The CDR3 coding sequence is TGCAGCGTGGGAGGGGCGCGAGATCAGCCCCAGCATTTT.